Listed here is a single T cell receptor (beta chain). CDR1 and CDR2 from the germline V gene are MNHEY and SMNVEV (reference sequence). CDR3 length: 14 residues. V gave up 5 bases and J gave up 2 bases; unmatched junction bases: 3. The record originates from a study of OX40 agonist ivuxolimab in advanced cancers. Generated by immunoSEQ multiplex PCR, the TCRdb table keeps only in-frame clones and is missing some. Of around 68,000 clones detected, around 90% appear once; the ten largest clones hold under 3.5%. The receptor comes from an adult with an advanced solid tumor such as melanoma, head and neck, liver or kidney cancer. Sample: CD4+ or CD8+ T cells sorted from blood, taken in a trial of the OX40 agonist ivuxolimab. The V and J genes are TRBV27 and TRBJ2-7; 10 bases line up with TRBD2. The CDR3 coding sequence is TGTGCCAGCAGTCGGACTAGCGGTCCCTACGAGCAGTACTTC. This gives the protein CASSRTSGPYEQYF.